A selection of T cell receptor beta chains follows, all from one sample in a study of CD8+ T cells in alopecia areata. Some clones are missing from TCRdb's copy, which holds only in-frame ones; the method was immunoSEQ multiplex PCR. This table has about 200,000 clones, around two fifths appearing once. The sample here was CD4+ T cells sorted from blood, taken around week 34, from a patient treated with tofacitinib. The receptors derive from a human donor with alopecia areata. The CDR3 runs from the conserved cysteine through the conserved F or W. The D gene is left open where the match is weak. Not all rows give a size; the values are once, few, many and, for expanded clones, a class.

D | size | J | V | DNA | CDR3
TRBD2 | . | TRBJ2-3 | TRBV9 | TGTGCCAGCAGCGTAGGCGGGACTAGCTTTAGAGATACGCAGTATTTT | CASSVGGTSFRDTQYF
. | few | TRBJ2-4 | TRBV4-2 | TGTGCCAGCAGCCAAGATCCCGGGGGGCTAGGCAAAAACATTCAGTACTTC | CASSQDPGGLGKNIQYF
. | . | TRBJ1-2 | TRBV28 | TGTGCCAGCAGTGTCCCTCAGGGAGGCTCTTCCTATGGCTACACCTTC | CASSVPQGGSSYGYTF
. | . | TRBJ2-1 | TRBV6-1 | TGTGCCAGCAGTGACACTAATTACAATGAGCAGTTCTTC | CASSDTNYNEQFF
. | . | TRBJ1-4 | TRBV7-6 | TGTGCCAGCAGCCCCTCGGGGAACAGGGTATACGAAAAACTGTTTTTT | CASSPSGNRVYEKLFF
TRBD1 | . | TRBJ1-1 | TRBV30 | TGTGCCTGGAGGGTGGGACAGTCGAACACTGAAGCTTTCTTT | CAWRVGQSNTEAFF
. | once | TRBJ1-2 | TRBV6-1 | TGTGCCAGCAGCGTGGGAGAGCGGAAAACCTATGGCTACACCTTC | CASSVGERKTYGYTF
. | few | TRBJ1-2 | TRBV2 | TGTGCCAGCAGTGAAGCGGCCACAGGGATCAATGGCTACACCTTC | CASSEAATGINGYTF
. | . | TRBJ2-7 | TRBV7-2 | TGTGCCAGCAGCCGGCAGTATCCGTTCTCCTACGAGCAGTACTTC | CASSRQYPFSYEQYF
. | many | TRBJ2-5 | TRBV6-5 | TGTGCCAGCAGGCCCGGTCCGTACCAAGAGACCCAGTACTTC | CASRPGPYQETQYF
. | few | TRBJ2-7 | TRBV5-1 | TGCGCCAGCAGCTTGGACAGGGCAAGTCGCGAGCAGTACTTC | CASSLDRASREQYF
TRBD1 | . | TRBJ2-1 | TRBV7-3 | TGTGCCAGCAGCTTACTCGGGACAGACAATGAGCAGTTCTTC | CASSLLGTDNEQFF
. | few | TRBJ1-5 | TRBV23-1 | TGCGCCAGCACTGCGAGGCGAAAGCACTCAAACTCGAGCAGCAATCAGCCCCAGCATTTT | CASTARRKHSNSSSNQPQHF
. | . | TRBJ2-7 | TRBV5-1 | TGCGCCAGCAGCTTGGGGTCGGGGCAGACCTTACTCGCGAGGGACTTC | CASSLGSGQTLLARDF
TRBD1 | few | TRBJ2-7 | TRBV6-1 | TGTGCCAGCAGACCTGGGGACAGCCGACAGGAGCAGTACTTC | CASRPGDSRQEQYF
TRBD2 | . | TRBJ2-1 | TRBV11-2 | TGTGCCAGCAGCTTAGGTTTCAGCGGGAGGCCCCGGGAGCAGTTCTTC | CASSLGFSGRPREQFF
. | few | TRBJ2-5 | TRBV15 | TGTGCCACCAGCAGAGATCAGGGGCGGGAAGAGACCCAGTACTTC | CATSRDQGREETQYF
. | . | TRBJ2-1 | TRBV29-1 | TGCAGCTACACCGGGACCCGAGGGGGTGAGCAGTTCTTC | CSYTGTRGGEQFF
. | few | TRBJ2-6 | TRBV29-1 | TGCAGCGTTGAAGCGGGGCCCGGGGCCAACGTCCTGACTTTC | CSVEAGPGANVLTF
. | . | TRBJ1-2 | TRBV7-2 | TGTGCCAGCACCCCCGGGAGCTCTAACTATGGCTACACCTTC | CASTPGSSNYGYTF
. | . | TRBJ2-2 | TRBV6-6 | TGTGCCAGCACCAAACCTACCGGGACACTAACCGGGGAGCTGTTTTTT | CASTKPTGTLTGELFF
. | . | TRBJ2-5 | TRBV19 | TGTGCCAGTAGTATAGGGCGGGTTATATCGCAAGAGACCCAGTACTTC | CASSIGRVISQETQYF
. | . | TRBJ2-4 | TRBV6-5 | TGTGCCAGCAGTTACCTGGGCATTCAGTACTTC | CASSYLGIQYF
TRBD2 | . | TRBJ2-1 | TRBV9 | TGTGCCAGCAGCCCCCGGACTAGCGGGGCCTCCTACAATGAGCAGTTCTTC | CASSPRTSGASYNEQFF
. | . | TRBJ2-1 | TRBV29-1 | TGCAGCGTGGGCCACCTAGTTTGGAGGAATGAGCAGTTCTTC | CSVGHLVWRNEQFF
. | . | TRBJ1-6 | TRBV6-5 | TGTGCCAGCAGAAGCCGTTCAAATTCACCCCTCCACTTT | CASRSRSNSPLHF
TRBD1 | few | TRBJ2-7 | TRBV9 | TGTGCCAGCAGCACGGGCGGGACAGGAGCTTACGAGCAGTACTTC | CASSTGGTGAYEQYF
. | . | TRBJ2-7 | TRBV7-2 | TGTGCCAGCAGCTTGGAGCGACAGTCCTACGAGCAGTACTTC | CASSLERQSYEQYF
TRBD2 | . | TRBJ2-7 | TRBV5-6 | TGTGCCAGCAGCTTTCCCGCTAGCGGGAGGGCCTACGAGCAGTACTTC | CASSFPASGRAYEQYF
TRBD1 | . | TRBJ1-5 | TRBV5-1 | TGCGCCAGCAGCGCAACAGGGGAGAGGTATCAGCCCCAGCATTTT | CASSATGERYQPQHF
TRBD2 | few | TRBJ2-1 | TRBV2 | TGTGCCAGCAGGGTTCTAGCGGGAGGGAACAATGAGCAGTTCTTC | CASRVLAGGNNEQFF
TRBD1 | many | TRBJ2-7 | TRBV7-2 | TGTGCCAGCAGCTTAGGCGGGGACAGGGCTTCCGAGCAGTACTTC | CASSLGGDRASEQYF
. | few | TRBJ1-1 | TRBV27 | TGTGCCAGCAGTCCAGCCATTGGACGGAGAAACACTGAAGCTTTCTTT | CASSPAIGRRNTEAFF
. | . | TRBJ2-7 | TRBV30 | TGTGCCTGGAGTACACAGGGCTACGAGCAGTACTTC | CAWSTQGYEQYF
. | many | TRBJ2-1 | TRBV9 | TGTGCCAGCAGCTCTCAATCGGACAGCTCCTACAATGAGCAGTTCTTC | CASSSQSDSSYNEQFF
TRBD1 | . | TRBJ1-1 | TRBV7-3 | TGTGCCAGCACCCTCGACAGGGGGCGGGCTGAAGCTTTCTTT | CASTLDRGRAEAFF
. | few | TRBJ2-1 | TRBV9 | TGTGCCAGCAGCCCAGAGGGGTACGCGTACAACGAGCAGTTCTTC | CASSPEGYAYNEQFF
TRBD1 | few | TRBJ2-5 | TRBV6-5 | TGTGCCAGCAGGACGAAGGGACAGCGGTACTTC | CASRTKGQRYF
. | . | TRBJ2-3 | TRBV5-4 | TGTGCCAGCAGCTTGGATCGCCGGACTAGCACAGATACGCAGTATTTT | CASSLDRRTSTDTQYF
. | . | TRBJ1-5 | TRBV19 | TGTGCCAGTAGTACCGGTCGGAATCAGCCCCAGCATTTT | CASSTGRNQPQHF
. | . | TRBJ1-2 | TRBV25-1 | TGTGCCGGCAGTGATGGGAATAACTATGGCTACACCTTC | CAGSDGNNYGYTF
TRBD1 | few | TRBJ2-3 | TRBV29-1 | TGCAGCGTTGACGGACAGGGGATAAACACAGATACGCAGTATTTT | CSVDGQGINTDTQYF
. | few | TRBJ2-5 | TRBV4-2 | TGTGCCAGCAGCCAAGAAGAGGGGTTGATGGAGACCCAGTACTTC | CASSQEEGLMETQYF
. | . | TRBJ1-4 | TRBV30 | TGTGCCTGGAGTGGAGCAGGGCAACGAATTAATGAAAAACTGTTTTTT | CAWSGAGQRINEKLFF
. | . | TRBJ2-1 | TRBV30 | TGTGCCTGGAGTGTATTGGCTAGCGCCTCCTACAATGAGCAGTTCTTC | CAWSVLASASYNEQFF
TRBD2 | . | TRBJ2-3 | TRBV9 | TGTGCCAGCAGCGTAGGAAACGGGGGGACCCCCACCTTAGATACGCAGTATTTT | CASSVGNGGTPTLDTQYF
. | . | TRBJ1-2 | TRBV19 | TGTGCCAGTAGTTCCCCAGGGGTTCTTCGCTATGGCTACACCTTC | CASSSPGVLRYGYTF
. | once | TRBJ2-5 | TRBV4-2 | TGTGCCAGCAGCCAAAGCCTAATGCAAGAGACCCAGTACTTC | CASSQSLMQETQYF
. | . | TRBJ2-3 | TRBV5-6 | TGTGCCAGCAGCCGACGGGGCAGCTCCGTAGGAGATACGCAGTATTTT | CASSRRGSSVGDTQYF
. | few | TRBJ2-3 | TRBV9 | TGTGCCAGCAGCGTAGCTGAGGGCAGCACAGATACGCAGTATTTT | CASSVAEGSTDTQYF
. | . | TRBJ2-3 | TRBV25-1 | TGTGCCAGCAGTGGAAGGGACAGCACAGATACGCAGTATTTT | CASSGRDSTDTQYF
TRBD1 | many | TRBJ2-7 | TRBV5-6 | TGTGCCAGCAGCCAGCTGGACAGGGGATACGAGCAGTACTTC | CASSQLDRGYEQYF
. | many | TRBJ2-5 | TRBV5-6 | TGTGCCAGCAGCTTGCCAGCACGGGAGACCCAGTACTTC | CASSLPARETQYF
. | . | TRBJ1-1 | TRBV6-1 | TGTGCCAGCAGTGACCCCCAGCCGGCTGAAGCTTTCTTT | CASSDPQPAEAFF
TRBD2 | few | TRBJ2-3 | TRBV5-1 | TGCGCCAGCAGCTTGGCCTTAAGCGGGGTGGCAGATACGCAGTATTTT | CASSLALSGVADTQYF